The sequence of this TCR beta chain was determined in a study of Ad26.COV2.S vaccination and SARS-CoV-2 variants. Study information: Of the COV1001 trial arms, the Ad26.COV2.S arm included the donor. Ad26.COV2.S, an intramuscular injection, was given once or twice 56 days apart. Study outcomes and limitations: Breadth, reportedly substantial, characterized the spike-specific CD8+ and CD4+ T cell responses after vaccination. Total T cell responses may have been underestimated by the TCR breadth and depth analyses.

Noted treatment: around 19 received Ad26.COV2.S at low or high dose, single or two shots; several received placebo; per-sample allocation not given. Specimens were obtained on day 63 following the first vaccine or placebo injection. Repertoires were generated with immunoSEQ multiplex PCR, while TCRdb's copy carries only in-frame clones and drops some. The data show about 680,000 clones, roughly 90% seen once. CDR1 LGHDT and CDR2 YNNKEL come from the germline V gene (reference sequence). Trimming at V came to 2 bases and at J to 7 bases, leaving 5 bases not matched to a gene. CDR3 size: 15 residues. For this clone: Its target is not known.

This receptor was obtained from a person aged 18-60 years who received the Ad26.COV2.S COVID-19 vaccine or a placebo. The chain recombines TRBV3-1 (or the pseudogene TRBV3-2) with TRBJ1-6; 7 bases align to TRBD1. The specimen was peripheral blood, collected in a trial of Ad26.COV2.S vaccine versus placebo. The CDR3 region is CASSQQGEGNSPLHF. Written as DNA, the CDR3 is TGTGCCAGCAGCCAACAGGGGGAAGGAAATTCACCCCTCCACTTT.